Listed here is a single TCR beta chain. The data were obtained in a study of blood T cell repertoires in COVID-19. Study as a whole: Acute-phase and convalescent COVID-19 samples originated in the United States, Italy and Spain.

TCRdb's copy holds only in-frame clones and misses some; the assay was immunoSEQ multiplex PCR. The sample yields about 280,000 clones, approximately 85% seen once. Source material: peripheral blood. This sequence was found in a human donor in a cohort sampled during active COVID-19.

The CDR3 bases are TGTGCCAGCAGTGCCGAAGAGGGACAGCCCCAGCATTTT. Protein sequence: CASSAEEGQPQHF. The chain has TRBV6-4 and TRBJ1-5, with D uncertain. The V gene lost 4 bases and the J gene lost 7 bases, with 11 bases spanning the gap. The germline gives CDR1 MRHNA, CDR2 SNTAGT. This CDR3 has 13 amino acids.